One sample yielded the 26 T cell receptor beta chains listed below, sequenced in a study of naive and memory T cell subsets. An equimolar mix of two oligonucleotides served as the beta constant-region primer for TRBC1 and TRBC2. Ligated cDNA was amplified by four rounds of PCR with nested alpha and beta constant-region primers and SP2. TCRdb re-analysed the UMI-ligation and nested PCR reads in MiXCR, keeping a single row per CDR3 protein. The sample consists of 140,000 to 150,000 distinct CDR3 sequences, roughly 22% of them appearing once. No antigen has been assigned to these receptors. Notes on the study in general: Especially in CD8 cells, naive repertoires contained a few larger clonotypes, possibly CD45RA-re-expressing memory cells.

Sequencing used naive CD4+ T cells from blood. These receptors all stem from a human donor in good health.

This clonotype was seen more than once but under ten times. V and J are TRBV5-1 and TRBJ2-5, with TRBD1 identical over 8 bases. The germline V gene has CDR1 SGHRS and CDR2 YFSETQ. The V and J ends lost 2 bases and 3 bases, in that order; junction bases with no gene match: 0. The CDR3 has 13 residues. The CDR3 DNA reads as TGCGCCAGCAGCTTACAGGGGGAAGAGACCCAGTACTTC. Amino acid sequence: CASSLQGEETQYF.

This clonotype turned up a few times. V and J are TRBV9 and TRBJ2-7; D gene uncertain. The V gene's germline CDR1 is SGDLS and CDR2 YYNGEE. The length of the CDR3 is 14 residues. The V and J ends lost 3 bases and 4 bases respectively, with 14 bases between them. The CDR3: CASSEGPEGYEQYF. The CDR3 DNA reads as TGTGCCAGCAGCGAGGGCCCGGAAGGGTACGAGCAGTACTTC.

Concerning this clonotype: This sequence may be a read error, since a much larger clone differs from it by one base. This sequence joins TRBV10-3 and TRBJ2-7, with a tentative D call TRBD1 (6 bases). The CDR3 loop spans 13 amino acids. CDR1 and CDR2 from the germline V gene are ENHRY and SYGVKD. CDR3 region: CVTAGTYSYEQYF. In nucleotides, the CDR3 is TGTGTCACGGCCGGGACATACTCCTACGAGCAGTACTTC.

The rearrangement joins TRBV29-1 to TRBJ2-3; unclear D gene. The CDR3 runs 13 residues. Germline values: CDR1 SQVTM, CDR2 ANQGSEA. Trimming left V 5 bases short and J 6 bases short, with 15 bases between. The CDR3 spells CSVRPRTLDTQYF. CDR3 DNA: TGCAGCGTTAGGCCCAGGACCCTGGATACGCAGTATTTT.

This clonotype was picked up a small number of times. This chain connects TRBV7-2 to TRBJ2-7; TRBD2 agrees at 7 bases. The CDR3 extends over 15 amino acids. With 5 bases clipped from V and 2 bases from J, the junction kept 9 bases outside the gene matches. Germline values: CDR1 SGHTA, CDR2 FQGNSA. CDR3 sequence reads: CASSLKGGSAYEQYF. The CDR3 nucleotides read TGTGCCAGCAGCCTCAAGGGAGGGTCGGCCTACGAGCAGTACTTC.

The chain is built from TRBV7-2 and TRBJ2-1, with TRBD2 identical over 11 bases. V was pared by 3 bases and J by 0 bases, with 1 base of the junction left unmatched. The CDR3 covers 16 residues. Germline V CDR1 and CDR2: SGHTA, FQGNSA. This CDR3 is CASSLGLAVSYNEQFF. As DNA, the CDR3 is TGTGCCAGCAGCTTGGGACTAGCGGTCTCCTACAATGAGCAGTTCTTC. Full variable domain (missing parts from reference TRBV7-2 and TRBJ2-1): GAGVSQSPSNKVTEKGKDVELRCDPISGHTALYWYRQSLGQGLEFLIYFQGNSAPDKSGLPSDRFSAERTGGSVSTLTIQRTQQEDSAVYLCASSLGLAVSYNEQFFGPGTRLTVL.

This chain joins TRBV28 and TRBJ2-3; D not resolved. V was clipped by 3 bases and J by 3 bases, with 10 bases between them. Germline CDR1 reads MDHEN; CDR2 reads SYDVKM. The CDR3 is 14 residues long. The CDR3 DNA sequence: TGTGCCAGCAGTTTCCCCCCGAGGACAGATACGCAGTATTTT. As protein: CASSFPPRTDTQYF.

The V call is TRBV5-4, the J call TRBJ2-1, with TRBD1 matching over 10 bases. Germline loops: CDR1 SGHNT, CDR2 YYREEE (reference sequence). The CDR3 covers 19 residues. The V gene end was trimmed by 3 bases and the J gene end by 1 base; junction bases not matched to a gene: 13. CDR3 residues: CASSSPRTGGPQSYNEQFF. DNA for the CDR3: TGTGCCAGCAGCTCCCCGAGGACAGGGGGTCCGCAGTCCTACAATGAGCAGTTCTTC.

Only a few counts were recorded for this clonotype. The CDR3 spells CASSHETTSTDTQYF. CDR3 nucleotides: TGTGCCAGCAGCCACGAGACTACTAGCACAGATACGCAGTATTTT. This chain uses TRBV3-1 with TRBJ2-3, with D possibly matching TRBD2 (5 bases). CDR1 is LGHDT, CDR2 YNNKEL, per germline (reference sequence). V dropped 3 bases and J dropped 0 bases, with 10 bases sitting between them. The CDR3 runs 15 residues.

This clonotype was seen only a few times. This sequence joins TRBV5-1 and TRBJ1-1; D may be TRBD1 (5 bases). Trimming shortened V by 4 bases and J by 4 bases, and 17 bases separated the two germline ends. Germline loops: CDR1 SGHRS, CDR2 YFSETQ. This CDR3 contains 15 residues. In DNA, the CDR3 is TGCGCCAGCAGCATGGGGCTCGGAGGGGTCACTGAAGCTTTCTTT. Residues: CASSMGLGGVTEAFF. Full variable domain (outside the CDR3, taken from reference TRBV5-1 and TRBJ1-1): KAGVTQTPRYLIKTRGQQVTLSCSPISGHRSVSWYQQTPGQGLQFLFEYFSETQRNKGNFPGRFSGRQFSNSRSEMNVSTLELGDSALYLCASSMGLGGVTEAFFGQGTRLTVV.

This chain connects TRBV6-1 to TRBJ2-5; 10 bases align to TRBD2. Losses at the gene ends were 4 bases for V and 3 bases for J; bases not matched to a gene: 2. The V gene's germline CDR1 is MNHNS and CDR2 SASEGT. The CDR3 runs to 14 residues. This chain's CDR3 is CASSVGLAEETQYF. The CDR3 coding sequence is TGTGCCAGCAGTGTTGGACTAGCGGAAGAGACCCAGTACTTC.

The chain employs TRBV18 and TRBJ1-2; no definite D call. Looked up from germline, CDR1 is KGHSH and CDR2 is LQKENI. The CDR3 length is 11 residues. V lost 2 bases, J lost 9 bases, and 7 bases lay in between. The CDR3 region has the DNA TGTGCCAGCTCACCAGTGGTCAGCTACACCTTC. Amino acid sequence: CASSPVVSYTF.

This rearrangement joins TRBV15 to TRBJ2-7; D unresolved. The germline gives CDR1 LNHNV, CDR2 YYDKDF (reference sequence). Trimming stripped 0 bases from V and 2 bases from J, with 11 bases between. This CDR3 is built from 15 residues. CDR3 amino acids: CATSRERGVTYEQYF. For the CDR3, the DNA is TGTGCCACCAGCAGAGAACGAGGTGTCACCTACGAGCAGTACTTC.

The CDR3 DNA follows: TGTGCCAGCAGCTTAGCGTTGGGACAGGGTAACACCTTC. It specifies CASSLALGQGNTF. The rearrangement links TRBV7-9 to TRBJ1-2; TRBD1 matches 9 bases. Trimming cost V 0 bases and J 12 bases; bases outside gene matches: 5. The V gene's germline CDR1 is SEHNR and CDR2 FQNEAQ (reference sequence). This CDR3 is built from 13 residues.

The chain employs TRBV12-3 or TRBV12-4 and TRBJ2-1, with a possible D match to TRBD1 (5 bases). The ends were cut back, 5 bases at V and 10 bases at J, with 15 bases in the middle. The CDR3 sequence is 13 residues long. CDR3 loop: CASSQGDLREQFF. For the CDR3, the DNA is TGTGCCAGCAGTCAAGGGGATTTGAGGGAGCAGTTCTTC.

The CDR3 nucleotides are TGCAGTGCTAGAGATGTACAGGGGTTCAACCAGCCCCAGCATTTT. It codes for CSARDVQGFNQPQHF. This rearrangement joins TRBV20-1 to TRBJ1-5, with TRBD1 matching over 7 bases. Trimming removed 0 bases from V and 7 bases from J; junction bases left unmatched: 9. This CDR3 spans 15 amino acids. Germline lookup yields CDR1 DFQATT and CDR2 SNEGSKA (reference sequence).

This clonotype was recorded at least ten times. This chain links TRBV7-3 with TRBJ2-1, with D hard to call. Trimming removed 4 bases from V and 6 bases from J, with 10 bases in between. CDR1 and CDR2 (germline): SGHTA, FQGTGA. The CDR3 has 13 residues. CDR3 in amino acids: CASSSSTGNEQFF. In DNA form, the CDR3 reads TGTGCCAGCAGCTCCTCGACGGGCAATGAGCAGTTCTTC. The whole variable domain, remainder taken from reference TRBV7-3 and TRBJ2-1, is GAGVSQTPSNKVTEKGKYVELRCDPISGHTALYWYRQSLGQGPEFLIYFQGTGAADDSGLPNDRFFAVRPEGSVSTLKIQRTERGDSAVYLCASSSSTGNEQFFGPGTRLTVL.

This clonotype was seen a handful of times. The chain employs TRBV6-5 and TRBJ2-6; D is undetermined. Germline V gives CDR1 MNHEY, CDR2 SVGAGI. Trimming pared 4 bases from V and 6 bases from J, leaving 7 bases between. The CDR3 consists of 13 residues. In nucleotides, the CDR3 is TGTGCCAGCAGTTCCCTGCCGGCCAACGTCCTGACTTTC. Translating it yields CASSSLPANVLTF.

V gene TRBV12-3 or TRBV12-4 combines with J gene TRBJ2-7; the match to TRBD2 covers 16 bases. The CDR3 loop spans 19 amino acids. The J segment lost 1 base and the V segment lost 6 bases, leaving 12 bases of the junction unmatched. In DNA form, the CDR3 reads TGTGCCAGCAGCTCCACGGGACTAGCGGGAGGGCCAAGGTCCTACGAGCAGTACTTC. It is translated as CASSSTGLAGGPRSYEQYF.

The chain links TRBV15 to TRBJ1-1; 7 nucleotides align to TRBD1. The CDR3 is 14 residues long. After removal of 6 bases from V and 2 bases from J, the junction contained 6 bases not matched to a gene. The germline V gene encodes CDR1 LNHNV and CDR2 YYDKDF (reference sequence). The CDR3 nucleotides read TGTGCCACCAGAAGGGACAGCTATAACACTGAAGCTTTCTTT. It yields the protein CATRRDSYNTEAFF.

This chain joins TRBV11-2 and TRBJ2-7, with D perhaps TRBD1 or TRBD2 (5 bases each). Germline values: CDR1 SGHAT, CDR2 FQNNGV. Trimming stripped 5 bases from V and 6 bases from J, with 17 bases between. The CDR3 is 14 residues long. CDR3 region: CASSPGTLDLEQYF. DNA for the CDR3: TGTGCCAGCAGCCCCGGGACCCTCGATCTCGAGCAGTACTTC.

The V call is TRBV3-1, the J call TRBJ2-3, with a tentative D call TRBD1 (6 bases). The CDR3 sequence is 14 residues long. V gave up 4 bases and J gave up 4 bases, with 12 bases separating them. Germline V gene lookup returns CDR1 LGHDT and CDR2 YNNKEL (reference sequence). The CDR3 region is CASSRSGAADTQYF. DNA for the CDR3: TGTGCCAGCAGCCGATCAGGGGCCGCAGATACGCAGTATTTT.

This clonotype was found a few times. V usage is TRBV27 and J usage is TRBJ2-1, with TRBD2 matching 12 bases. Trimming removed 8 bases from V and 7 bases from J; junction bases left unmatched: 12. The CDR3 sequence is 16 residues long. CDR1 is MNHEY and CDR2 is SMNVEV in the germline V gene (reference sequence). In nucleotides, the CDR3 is TGTGCCAGCGCTGGAAGACTAGCGGGAGATATGAATGAGCAGTTCTTC. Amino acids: CASAGRLAGDMNEQFF.

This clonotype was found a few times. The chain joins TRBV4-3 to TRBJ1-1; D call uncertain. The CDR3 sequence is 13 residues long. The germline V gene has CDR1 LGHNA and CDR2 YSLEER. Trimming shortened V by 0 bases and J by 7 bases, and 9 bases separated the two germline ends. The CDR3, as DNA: TGCGCCAGCAGCCAAGAAGGTGGGCTTGAAGCTTTCTTT. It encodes CASSQEGGLEAFF.

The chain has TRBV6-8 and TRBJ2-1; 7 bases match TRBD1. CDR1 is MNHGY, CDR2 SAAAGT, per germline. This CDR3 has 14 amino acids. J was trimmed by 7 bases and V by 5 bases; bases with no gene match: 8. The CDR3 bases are TGTGCCAGCAGTCCGGGACAGCATCCGAATGAGCAGTTCTTC. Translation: CASSPGQHPNEQFF.

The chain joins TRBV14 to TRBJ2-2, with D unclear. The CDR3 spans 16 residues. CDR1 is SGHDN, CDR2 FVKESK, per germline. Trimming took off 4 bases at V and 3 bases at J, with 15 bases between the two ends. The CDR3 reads CASSPLPKVYTGELFF. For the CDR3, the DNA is TGTGCCAGCAGCCCCCTCCCTAAGGTTTACACCGGGGAGCTGTTTTTT.